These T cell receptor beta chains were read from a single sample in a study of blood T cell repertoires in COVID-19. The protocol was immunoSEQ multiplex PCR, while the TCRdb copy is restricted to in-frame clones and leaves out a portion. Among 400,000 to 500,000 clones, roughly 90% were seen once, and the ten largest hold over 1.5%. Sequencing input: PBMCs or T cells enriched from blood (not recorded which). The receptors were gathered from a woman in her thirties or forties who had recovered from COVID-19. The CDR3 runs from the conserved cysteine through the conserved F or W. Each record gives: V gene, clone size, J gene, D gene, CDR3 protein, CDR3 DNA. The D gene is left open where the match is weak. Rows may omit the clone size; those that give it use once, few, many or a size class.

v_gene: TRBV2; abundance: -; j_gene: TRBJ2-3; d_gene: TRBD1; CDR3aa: CASSFGQGVPTQYF; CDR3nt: TGTGCCAGCAGTTTCGGACAGGGGGTCCCTACGCAGTATTTT
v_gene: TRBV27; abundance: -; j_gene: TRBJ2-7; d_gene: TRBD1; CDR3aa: CASSSPRQGPPYEQYF; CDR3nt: TGTGCCAGCAGTTCGCCCCGACAGGGTCCCCCCTACGAGCAGTACTTC
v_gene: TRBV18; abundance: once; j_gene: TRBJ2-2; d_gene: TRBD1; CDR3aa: CASSSGTVNTGELFF; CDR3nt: TGTGCCAGCTCATCCGGGACAGTCAACACCGGGGAGCTGTTTTTT
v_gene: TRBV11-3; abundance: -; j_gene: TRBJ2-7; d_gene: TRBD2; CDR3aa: CASSLRLAGNYEQYF; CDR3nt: TGTGCCAGCAGCTTACGACTAGCGGGAAACTACGAGCAGTACTTC
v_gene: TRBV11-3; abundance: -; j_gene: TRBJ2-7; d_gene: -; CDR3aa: CASSLVSGPYEQYF; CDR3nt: TGTGCCAGCAGCTTAGTTTCGGGTCCCTACGAGCAGTACTTC
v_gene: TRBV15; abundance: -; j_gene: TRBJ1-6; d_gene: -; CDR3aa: CATSRDRGVGSPLHF; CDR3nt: TGTGCCACCAGCAGAGACAGGGGAGTGGGGTCACCCCTCCACTTT
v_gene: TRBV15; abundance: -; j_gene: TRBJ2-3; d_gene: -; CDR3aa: CATSRRLGEVSTDTQYF; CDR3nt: TGTGCCACCAGCAGAAGGCTGGGAGAGGTCTCCACAGATACGCAGTATTTT
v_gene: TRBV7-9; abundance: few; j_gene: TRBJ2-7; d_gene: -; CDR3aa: CASSPQAATRFSYEQYF; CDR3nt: TGTGCCAGCAGCCCTCAGGCCGCGACTAGGTTTTCCTACGAGCAGTACTTC
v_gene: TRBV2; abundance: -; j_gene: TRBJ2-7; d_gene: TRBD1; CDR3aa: CASSLDRSYEQYF; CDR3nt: TGTGCCAGCAGTTTGGACAGGTCCTACGAGCAGTACTTC
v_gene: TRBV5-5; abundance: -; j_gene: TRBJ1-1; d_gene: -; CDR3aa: CASSWYLSEAFF; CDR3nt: TGTGCCAGCAGCTGGTACCTCAGTGAAGCTTTCTTT
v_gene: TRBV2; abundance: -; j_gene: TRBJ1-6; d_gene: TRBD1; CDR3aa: CASSPGQGLSPLHF; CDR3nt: TGTGCCAGCAGCCCTGGACAGGGGCTATCACCCCTCCACTTT
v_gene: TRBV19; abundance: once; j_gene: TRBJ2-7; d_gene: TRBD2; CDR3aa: CASDSGLAGSEQYF; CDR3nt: TGTGCCAGTGACTCGGGACTAGCGGGATCCGAGCAGTACTTC
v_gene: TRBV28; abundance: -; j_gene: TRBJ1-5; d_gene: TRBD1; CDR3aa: CASSLRWQGAGQPQHF; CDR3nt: TGTGCCAGCAGTTTACGGTGGCAGGGGGCAGGTCAGCCCCAGCATTTT
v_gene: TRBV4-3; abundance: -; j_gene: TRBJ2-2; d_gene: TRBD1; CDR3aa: CASSRLGTGSNTGELFF; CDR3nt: TGCGCCAGCAGCCGCCTAGGGACAGGGTCGAACACCGGGGAGCTGTTTTTT
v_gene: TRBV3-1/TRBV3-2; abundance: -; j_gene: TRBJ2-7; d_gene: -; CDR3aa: CASSLPGSTEQYF; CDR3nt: TGTGCCAGCAGCCTCCCGGGTAGTACCGAGCAGTACTTC
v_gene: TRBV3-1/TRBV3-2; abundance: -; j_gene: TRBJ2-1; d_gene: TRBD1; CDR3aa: CASALLGGGEQFF; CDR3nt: TGTGCCAGCGCGTTACTAGGGGGCGGAGAGCAGTTCTTC
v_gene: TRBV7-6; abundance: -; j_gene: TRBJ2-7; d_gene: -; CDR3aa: CASSLAGSGWTYEQYF; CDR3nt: TGTGCCAGCAGCTTAGCGGGCAGCGGGTGGACCTACGAGCAGTACTTC
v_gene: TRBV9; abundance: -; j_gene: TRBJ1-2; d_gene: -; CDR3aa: CASSVGPQEGYGYTF; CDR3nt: TGTGCCAGCAGCGTAGGCCCACAGGAGGGGTATGGCTACACCTTC
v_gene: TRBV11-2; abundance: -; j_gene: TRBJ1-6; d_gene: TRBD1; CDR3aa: CASRRVRGDPNSPLHF; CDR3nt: TGTGCCAGCCGTCGGGTCAGGGGGGACCCGAATTCACCCCTCCACTTT
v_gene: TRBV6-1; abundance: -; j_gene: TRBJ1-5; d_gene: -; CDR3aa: CASSEALRRGTQHF; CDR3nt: TGTGCCAGCAGTGAAGCGCTTCGGCGCGGAACCCAGCATTTT
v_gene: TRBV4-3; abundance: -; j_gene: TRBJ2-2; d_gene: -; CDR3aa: CASSQVLVAVGELFF; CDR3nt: TGCGCCAGCAGCCAAGTTCTTGTGGCGGTCGGGGAGCTGTTTTTT
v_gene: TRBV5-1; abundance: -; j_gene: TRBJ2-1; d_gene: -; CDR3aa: CASSFGTYNEQFF; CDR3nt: TGCGCCAGCAGCTTTGGGACTTACAATGAGCAGTTCTTC
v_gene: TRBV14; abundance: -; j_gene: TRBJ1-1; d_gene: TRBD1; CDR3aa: CASSQVGDRGTEAFF; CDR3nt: TGTGCCAGCAGCCAAGTTGGGGACAGGGGGACTGAAGCTTTCTTT
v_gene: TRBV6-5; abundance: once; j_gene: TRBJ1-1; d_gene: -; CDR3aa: CASSSNPGLLSMGFF; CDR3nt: TGTGCCAGCAGTTCTAATCCGGGACTTTTAAGCATGGGCTTCTTT
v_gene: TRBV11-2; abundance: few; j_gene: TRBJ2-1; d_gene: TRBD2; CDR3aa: CASSPWTTGTSVGEQFF; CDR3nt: TGTGCCAGCAGCCCCTGGACGACAGGGACTAGCGTGGGTGAGCAGTTCTTC
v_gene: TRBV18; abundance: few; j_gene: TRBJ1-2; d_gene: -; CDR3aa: CASSLRTEINYGYTF; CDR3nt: TGTGCCAGCTCACTAAGGACAGAGATTAACTATGGCTACACCTTC
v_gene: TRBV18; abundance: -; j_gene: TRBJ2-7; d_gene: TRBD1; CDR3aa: CASSPYQGANYEQYF; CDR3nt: TGTGCCAGCTCACCTTACCAGGGGGCGAATTACGAGCAGTACTTC
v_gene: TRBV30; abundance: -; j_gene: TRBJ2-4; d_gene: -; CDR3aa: CAWSVPGVGYIQYF; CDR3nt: TGTGCCTGGAGTGTACCCGGGGTAGGGTACATTCAGTACTTC
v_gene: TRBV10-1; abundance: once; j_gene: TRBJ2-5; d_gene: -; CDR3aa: CASSESSRQGRGETQYF; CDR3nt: TGCGCCAGCAGTGAGTCGTCGAGGCAGGGTCGAGGAGAGACCCAGTACTTC
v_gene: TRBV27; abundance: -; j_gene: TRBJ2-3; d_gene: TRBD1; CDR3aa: CASTSGQGSWDTQYF; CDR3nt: TGTGCCAGCACCTCGGGACAGGGAAGTTGGGATACGCAGTATTTT
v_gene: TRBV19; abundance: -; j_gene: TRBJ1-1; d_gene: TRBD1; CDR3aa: CASSKDRGLRGAFF; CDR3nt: TGTGCCAGTAGCAAGGACAGGGGCCTTCGGGGGGCTTTCTTT
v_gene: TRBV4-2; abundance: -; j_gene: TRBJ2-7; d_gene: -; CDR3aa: CASSQDSGYEQYF; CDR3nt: TGTGCCAGCAGCCAAGACAGCGGCTACGAGCAGTACTTC
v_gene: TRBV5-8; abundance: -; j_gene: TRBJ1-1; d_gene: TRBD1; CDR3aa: CASSLQGIGTEAFF; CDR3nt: TGTGCCAGCAGCTTACAGGGGATTGGGACTGAAGCTTTCTTT
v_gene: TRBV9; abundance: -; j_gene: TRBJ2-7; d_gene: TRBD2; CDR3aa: CASSPLLAGVGEQYF; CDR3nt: TGTGCCAGCAGCCCCTTACTAGCGGGAGTGGGTGAGCAGTACTTC
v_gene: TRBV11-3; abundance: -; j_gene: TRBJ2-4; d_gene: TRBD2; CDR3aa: CASSHGTSGGLAKNIQYF; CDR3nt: TGTGCCAGCAGCCATGGGACTAGCGGGGGACTAGCCAAAAACATTCAGTACTTC
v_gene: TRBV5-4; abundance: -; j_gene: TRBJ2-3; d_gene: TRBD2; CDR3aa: CASSSGGLVVVSDTQYF; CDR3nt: TGTGCCAGCAGCTCCGGAGGACTAGTTGTGGTCTCAGATACGCAGTATTTT
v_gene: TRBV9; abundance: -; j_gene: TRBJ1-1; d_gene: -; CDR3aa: CASSVDRIPSEAFF; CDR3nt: TGTGCCAGCAGCGTAGACAGGATTCCGTCTGAAGCTTTCTTT
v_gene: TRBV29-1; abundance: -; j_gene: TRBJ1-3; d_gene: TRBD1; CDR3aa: CSVTTGANSGNTIYF; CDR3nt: TGCAGCGTTACGACAGGGGCGAACTCTGGAAACACCATATATTTT
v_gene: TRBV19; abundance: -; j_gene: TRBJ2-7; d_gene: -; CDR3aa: CASSFAVSAYEQYF; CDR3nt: TGTGCCAGTAGTTTTGCGGTTTCCGCCTACGAGCAGTACTTC